The T cell receptor beta chain under discussion was sequenced for a study of T-cell memory formation after mild COVID-19. Study-level information: Among the donors, TCR clusters were largely specific to each donor.

UMIs and sample barcodes were carried by the TCR alpha and TCR beta cDNA libraries that 5'RACE produced using constant-segment primers. TCRdb analysed the 5' RACE reads with MiXCR anew, one entry per CDR3 protein. The sample has tens of thousands of distinct CDR3 sequences, approximately 14% seen once. CDR3 length: 15 amino acids. The ends lost 4 bases at V and 5 bases at J; junction bases unmatched: 5. Germline CDR1 and CDR2: SGHRS and YFSETQ. Source material: PBMCs or a T cell subset sorted from them (not recorded which). This clonotype originated in an adult woman who had mild COVID-19 (a few samples of this study predate the infection). Cell type and time point are not known. The chain employs TRBV5-1 and TRBJ2-7; 14 bases map to TRBD2. For the CDR3, the DNA is TGCGCCAGCAGCCTAGGACTAGCGGGAGGTAACGAGCAGTACTTC. This gives the protein CASSLGLAGGNEQYF.